This paragraph covers one T cell receptor (beta chain) sequence. What it recognizes is unknown. This entry comes from a study of T cells in localized non-small cell lung cancer. The V segment lost 4 bases and the J segment 1 base; nucleotides outside the gene matches: 6. Germline V CDR1 and CDR2: SNHLY, FYNNEI. The CDR3 runs 15 residues. Study-level points and caveats: Of the top 100 tumor clones, median approximately 60 were in adjacent lung, 25 to 35 among its top 100. A higher density of T cells in blood coincided with extended overall survival. Sequencing covered just one tumor region, so heterogeneity cannot be ruled out. Among the tissues sampled, uninvolved adjacent lung had the highest T cell clonality, above tumor.

Some clones are missing from TCRdb's copy, which holds only in-frame ones; the method was immunoSEQ multiplex PCR. The sample includes 26,000 or so clones, roughly nine tenths of them seen just once. The sequence derives from a female donor aged 60 or older with stage II squamous cell lung carcinoma. The chain combines TRBV2 with TRBJ1-1, with 7 nucleotides matching TRBD1. The sample in question was peripheral blood, obtained before any cancer treatment. The CDR3 region has the DNA TGTGCCAGCAGTGGGGACAGTGCCTCGAACACTGAAGCTTTCTTT. Its protein is CASSGDSASNTEAFF. The full variable domain, in which reference TRBV2 and TRBJ1-1 provide the parts outside the CDR3, is EPEVTQTPSHQVTQMGQEVILRCVPISNHLYFYWYRQILGQKVEFLVSFYNNEISEKSEIFDDQFSVERPDGSNFTLKIRSTKLEDSAMYFCASSGDSASNTEAFFGQGTRLTVV.